What follows are 24 T cell receptor delta chains derived from one specimen sequenced in a study of γδ T cells in repeated Plasmodium falciparum infection. Gammadelta T cells were flow-sorted from PBMC into Vgamma9/Vdelta2+ and Vdelta2-negative populations for bulk analysis. With CATT, TCRdb re-called clones from the multiplex PCR reads. This sample yields roughly 86,000 delta-chain clones, of which approximately 1.5% are seen a single time; 9% belongs to the top ten. The sequencing input was gamma-delta T cells from blood. These receptors were obtained from a pool of human donors (malaria-infected and uninfected, not separated).

This clone was counted only a few times. Translating this DNA gives a protein that differs at residue 10 from the TCRdb one, which belongs to a much larger clone; a read error is likely, and the protein shown is this translation. The CDR3 protein is CALGLTGGSAPDKLIF. The CDR3 nucleotides are TGTGCTCTTGGCCTTACCGGGGGATCTGCACCCGATAAACTCATCTTT. The chain carries TRDV1 and TRDJ1; 7 bases align to TRDD3. The J gene, not given by TCRdb, was assigned here from a germline match of the nucleotide sequence. The trim removed 6 bases at V and 3 bases at J, leaving 13 bases unmatched. The CDR3 is 16 residues long. Germline values: CDR1 TSWWSYY, CDR2 QGS.

This clone showed up just a few times. TCRdb's protein, taken from a much larger clone, differs from this DNA's translation at residue 11, likely owing to a read error; the protein displayed comes from the DNA. The chain couples TRDV1 to TRDJ1; D is undetermined. The J gene is absent in TCRdb and was assigned here via DNA matching to germline. The CDR3 covers 14 residues. CDR1 TSWWSYY and CDR2 QGS come from the germline V gene. The CDR3 coding sequence is TGTGCTCTTGGGGAACTGACATGGACCGATGAACTCATCTTT. Amino acid sequence: CALGELTWTDELIF.

Only a few counts were recorded for this clone. TCRdb pairs this DNA with a much larger clone's protein that differs at residue 7, likely a read error; the protein shown was translated from the DNA. This rearrangement joins TRDV2 to TRDJ3; D possibly corresponds to TRDD3 (6 bases). TCRdb records no J gene; here it was assigned by comparing the DNA to germline. Germline assignment: CDR1 GEAIGNYY and CDR2 EKD. The V end lost 3 bases, the J end lost 2 bases, and 7 bases lay between the germline ends. The CDR3 consists of 15 residues. The CDR3 here is CACDWGAWDTRQMFF. The DNA for the CDR3 is TGTGCCTGTGACTGGGGGGCCTGGGACACCCGACAGATGTTTTTC.

This clone was recorded many times. The V gene is TRDV1, the J gene TRDJ1; no reliable D call. Trimming took 0 bases from V and 0 from J, leaving 11 bases between them. The CDR3 covers 16 residues. Germline V CDR1 and CDR2: TSWWSYY, QGS. In DNA form, the CDR3 reads TGTGCTCTTGGGGAACTTCTCGCTCCTGACACCGATAAACTCATCTTT. Protein sequence: CALGELLAPDTDKLIF.

Notes on this clone: TCRdb records a much larger clone's protein for this DNA, with a difference at residue 8 that likely arises from a read error; the protein given is the translation of the DNA. This sequence joins TRDV1 and TRDJ1; 10 bases map to TRDD3. The CDR3 totals 23 residues. From germline, CDR1 is TSWWSYY and CDR2 QGS. In DNA, the CDR3 is TGTGCTCTTGGGGAACTATTGGTCTGCGGGGTGGGGGATACAAGCCTGTACACCGATAAGCTCATCTTT. Protein sequence: CALGELLVCGVGDTSLYTDKLIF.

This clone was picked up many times. TCRdb attributes to this sequence the protein of a much larger clone, which differs from the DNA translation at residue 15; a read error is likely, and the protein displayed is translated from the DNA. The CDR3: CACDTGGYSWDTRQVFF. The CDR3 DNA sequence: TGTGCCTGTGACACTGGGGGATACTCCTGGGACACCCGACAGGTGTTTTTC. With the J gene uncalled, the V gene is TRDV2; the table's TRDD3 call for D was not verified on the DNA. Germline V lookup: CDR1 GEAIGNYY, CDR2 EKD. The CDR3 extends over 17 amino acids.

This clone came up a few times. For this DNA, TCRdb reports the protein of a much larger clone, which diverges at residue 14, most likely from a read error; the protein presented here is translated directly from the DNA. For the CDR3, the DNA is TGTGCTCTTGGGGAATACTGGGGGATACTTCAAGATAAACCCATCTTT. As protein: CALGEYWGILQDKPIF. The chain has TRDV1 and TRDJ1; 12 bases fit TRDD3. Germline CDR1 TSWWSYY, CDR2 QGS. The CDR3 runs 16 residues.

Worth noting for this clone: It is unclear where the CDR3 begins or ends on the DNA, so no DNA is shown, and the CDR3 is as TCRdb lists it. No J gene call was made, and the V gene is TRAV29/DV5; the table's D call, TRDD3, has no DNA check behind it. The germline V gene has CDR1 NSMFDY and CDR2 ISSIKDK. The CDR3 is 25 amino acids in total, end residues counted. The CDR3 is CSVLLCSTVGFLGDSAWRVTDKLIF.

This clone was detected a few times. A read error likely explains this, since a far larger clone differs by one base. The sample has other DNA sequences that encode this CDR3 too. CDR3 residues: CALGEPAPHWGIMRNTDKLIF. Here the CDR3 DNA reads TGTGCTCTTGGGGAACCTGCGCCTCACTGGGGGATAATGCGCAACACCGATAAACTCATCTTT. The V and J genes are TRDV1 and TRDJ1; 11 bases match TRDD3. Germline V lookup: CDR1 TSWWSYY, CDR2 QGS. The CDR3 is 21 amino acids. After removal of 1 base from V and 0 bases from J, the junction contained 16 bases not matched to a gene.

Note on this clone: The protein TCRdb gives is from a much larger clone and does not agree with this DNA's translation at residue 15, likely a read error; the protein shown here comes from the DNA. V and J are TRDV1 and TRDJ1; D could derive from TRDD2 or TRDD3 (6 bases each). Here the J gene was assigned by germline matching of the DNA, as TCRdb has none. The CDR3 length is 22 residues. The V end lost 3 bases, the J end lost 0 bases, and 32 bases lay between the germline ends. Germline CDR1 and CDR2: TSWWSYY and QGS. The CDR3 loop is CALGEPLHLPSSTGMHTDKLIF. In nucleotides, the CDR3 is TGTGCTCTTGGGGAGCCTCTTCATCTTCCTTCTAGTACTGGGATGCACACCGATAAACTCATCTTT.

The table lists this clone with a few counts. This is likely an artifact of a read error, given a far larger clone one base away. Other nucleotide sequences from this sample produce the same CDR3. The J gene is TRDJ1, the V gene TRDV1; 11 nucleotides align to TRDD3. The J gene is absent in TCRdb and was assigned here via DNA matching to germline. From germline, CDR1 is TSWWSYY and CDR2 QGS. The CDR3 runs 22 residues. CDR3 in DNA: TGTGCTCTTGGGGAACGTAGTTACTGGGGGATAAACCCTCCGCCGTACACCGACAAACTCATCTTT. Its protein is CALGERSYWGINPPPYTDKLIF.

About this clone: The protein TCRdb gives is from a much larger clone and does not agree with this DNA's translation at residue 10, likely a read error; the protein shown here comes from the DNA. The CDR3 here is CACDTGIWGTRGYTDKPIF. The CDR3 coding sequence is TGTGCCTGTGACACCGGGATCTGGGGGACACGCGGGTACACCGATAAACCCATCTTT. The V call is TRDV2, the J call TRDJ1; 8 nucleotides line up with TRDD3. CDR1 GEAIGNYY and CDR2 EKD come from the germline V gene. The CDR3 contains 19 residues.

As to this clone: This likely stems from a read error, as it lies one base from a far larger clone. The chain recombines TRDV1 with TRDJ1; TRDD3 matches 11 bases. Matching the DNA to germline supplied the J gene, which TCRdb does not give. Losses at the gene ends were 0 bases for V and 4 bases for J; bases not matched to a gene: 16. CDR1 is TSWWSYY and CDR2 is QGS in the germline V gene. The CDR3 covers 20 residues. This CDR3 reads CALGELLPSPWGIRDDKLIF. The CDR3 DNA reads TGTGCTCTTGGGGAACTTCTCCCGTCCCCTTGGGGGATACGCGACGATAAACTCATCTTT.

About this clone itself: The protein TCRdb gives is from a much larger clone and does not agree with this DNA's translation at residue 5, likely a read error; the protein shown here comes from the DNA. The V and J genes are TRDV2 and TRDJ3; 10 bases are shared with TRDD3. TCRdb supplies no J gene; here it was assigned by aligning the nucleotide sequence to germline. The V gene's germline CDR1 is GEAIGNYY and CDR2 EKD. V shed 3 bases, J shed 0 bases, and the junction held 10 bases outside the gene matches. The CDR3 runs 20 residues. The DNA for the CDR3 is TGTGCCTGTGACGCGATACTGGGGGATGCAAGCTCCTGGGACACCCGACAGATGTTTTTC. This translates into CACDAILGDASSWDTRQMFF.

This clone was recorded many times. The chain employs TRDV3 and TRDJ1; TRDD3 agrees at 11 bases. This CDR3 is built from 23 residues. V gave up 4 bases and J gave up 2 bases; unmatched junction bases: 33. CDR1 and CDR2 (germline): TVYSNPD, GDNSRS (reference sequence). The CDR3 nucleotides are TGTGCCTCGTTGGGCGGGTGGGGGATACGCGTATCCGTCCCGGTGGCGTCGACCGATAAACTCATCTTT. This encodes CASLGGWGIRVSVPVASTDKLIF.

The table lists this clone with a few counts. TCRdb attributes to this sequence the protein of a much larger clone, which differs from the DNA translation at residue 15; a read error is likely, and the protein displayed is translated from the DNA. The genes are TRDV2 and TRDJ1; TRDD3 matches 8 bases. The CDR3 consists of 17 residues. Germline-derived CDR1 and CDR2 are GEAIGNYY and EKD. The CDR3 protein is CACDGRIPGGPTDKPIF. CDR3 bases: TGTGCCTGTGACGGAAGAATCCCTGGGGGACCCACCGATAAACCCATCTTT.

This clone has just a few counts. TCRdb shows a much larger clone's protein in place of this DNA's translation, and the two differ at residue 13, likely through a read error; the protein shown is translated from the DNA. As DNA, the CDR3 is TGTGCCTTTAGTGGTTCCCTTAAGCTGTACACCGATGAACTCATCTTT. Its protein product is CAFSGSLKLYTDELIF. The J gene is TRDJ1, the V gene TRDV3; no definite D call. TCRdb does not report a J gene; here it was assigned by matching the DNA to germline references. The CDR3 sequence is 16 residues long. Germline CDR1 and CDR2: TVYSNPD and GDNSRS (reference sequence).

This clone has ten or more counts. A far larger clone is just one base off, so this is likely a read error. The same CDR3 can be traced to other DNA sequences in this sample. The V gene is TRDV2; the J gene was not called; the table names TRDD3, a call not compared with the DNA. Germline values: CDR1 GEAIGNYY, CDR2 EKD. The CDR3 totals 15 residues. CDR3 DNA: TGTGCCTGCTTACTTCTGGGGGATACCGCCGATAAGCTCATCTTT. It yields the protein CACLLLGDTADKLIF.

Turning to this clone: It is likely a read error: a sequence one base away is far more abundant. This sample includes further DNA sequences coding for the same CDR3. J is TRDJ1 and V is TRDV3, with D perhaps matching TRDD2 (7 bases). The J gene is absent in TCRdb and was assigned here via DNA matching to germline. Germline V gene data show CDR1 as TVYSNPD and CDR2 as GDNSRS (reference sequence). The CDR3 length is 19 residues. The CDR3 DNA follows: TGCGCCTTCCCCCTTCCTTTTGCGGGGGAAACTCCTTACACCGATAAACTCATCTTT. Translating gives CAFPLPFAGETPYTDKLIF.

A word on this clone: This DNA's translation differs at residue 8 from TCRdb's protein, which comes from a much larger clone; a read error is likely, and the protein shown is translated from the DNA. The V call is TRDV2, the J call TRDJ1; TRDD3 is a possible D gene (5 bases). TCRdb lists no J gene, so it was determined here by aligning the DNA to germline. Trimming removed 4 bases at V and 3 bases at J, with 20 bases between. Germline values: CDR1 GEAIGNYY, CDR2 EKD. The CDR3 covers 16 residues. In DNA, the CDR3 is TGTGCCTGTGAAACTATGGGGCCCCGGTCATCCGATAAACTCATCTTT. Translated, it gives CACETMGPRSSDKLIF.

This clone was recorded at least ten times. The chain links TRDV1 to TRDJ1; 10 nucleotides agree with TRDD3. The CDR3 consists of 20 residues. With V trimmed by 0 bases and J by 2 bases, 15 bases remained unmatched. Germline CDR1 and CDR2: TSWWSYY and QGS. CDR3 DNA sequence: TGTGCTCTTGGGGAACTGAGGGGTAGTGGGGGATACCCCGGGACCGATAAACTCATCTTT. It translates to CALGELRGSGGYPGTDKLIF.

This clone was counted only a few times. The junction departs from the called germline gene at one end, perhaps through a read error. The chain is built from TRDV1 and TRDJ1; 10 bases are a match to TRDD3. CDR3 length: 26 amino acids. Per germline, CDR1 TSWWSYY and CDR2 QGS. The CDR3, as DNA: TGTGCTCTTGGTGAACTAGGGGTCAAAGGCTTTTCGACTGGGGGATTCCCACACCTGTACACCGATAAACTCATCTTT. It codes for CALGELGVKGFSTGGFPHLYTDKLIF.

Many counts were recorded for this clone. CDR3 sequence reads: CALGRPYGGYTDKLIF. For the CDR3, the DNA is TGTGCTCTTGGGAGACCCTACGGGGGATACACCGATAAACTCATCTTT. This sequence joins TRDV1 and TRDJ1; TRDD3 matches 7 bases. V was clipped by 5 bases and J by 0 bases; unmatched bases: 9. The CDR3 totals 16 residues. Germline V lookup: CDR1 TSWWSYY, CDR2 QGS.

This clone was observed many times. The likely explanation is a read error, given a far larger clone one base away. The sample contains more than one DNA sequence encoding this CDR3. The rearrangement joins TRDV2 to TRDJ1; D is ambiguous. TCRdb gives no J gene; it was assigned here by matching the DNA to germline. The germline CDR1 and CDR2 sequences are GEAIGNYY and EKD. There are 16 residues in the CDR3. Trimming left V 0 bases short and J 0 bases short, with 13 bases between. The CDR3 sequence is CACDTLVGPHTDKLIF. The CDR3 region has the DNA TGTGCCTGTGACACCTTGGTCGGCCCTCACACCGATAAACTCATCTTT.